The 7 T cell receptor beta chains listed next were all sequenced from one sample in a study of human T cells and chemical hapten exposure. The sample's time point: patch test 2, 6 weeks after DPC sensitization. Regarding treatment: therapeutic diphenylcyclopropenone sensitization with weekly scalp DPC. TCRdb redid the calling of the RACE reads with MiXCR, one entry per CDR3 protein. This table holds tens of thousands of distinct CDR3 sequences, about 8% found once. This sample comprised whole blood, obtained in connection with sensitization to the hapten diphenylcyclopropenone (DPC). The origin of the receptors is a woman in her forties or fifties with alopecia areata. Some clones in this sample may be carry-over from other donors' samples.

There are a few counts of this clonotype. This chain uses TRBV5-1 with TRBJ2-7, with 7 bases identical to TRBD2. The germline V gene has CDR1 SGHRS and CDR2 YFSETQ. V shed 1 base, J shed 6 bases, and the junction held 10 bases outside the gene matches. The CDR3 spans 15 residues. This chain's CDR3 is CASSLSGGDGGEQYF. CDR3 DNA sequence: TGCGCCAGCAGCTTGTCTGGGGGGGACGGGGGCGAGCAGTACTTC.

The V and J genes are TRBV19 and TRBJ1-1; TRBD1 matches 7 bases. V lost 3 bases, J lost 0 bases, and 4 bases stayed unmatched. Germline V gives CDR1 LNHDA, CDR2 SQIVND (reference sequence). The CDR3 spans 15 residues. The CDR3 here is CASSMGDRLNTEAFF. CDR3 DNA sequence: TGTGCCAGTAGTATGGGGGACAGATTGAACACTGAAGCTTTCTTT.

CDR3 coding DNA: TGTGCCAGCAGCTACGCACTAGAGGGAGCCTACAATGAGCAGTTCTTC. Translating gives CASSYALEGAYNEQFF. The chain links TRBV7-2 to TRBJ2-1; tentatively, D is TRBD2 (5 bases). This CDR3 has 16 amino acids. CDR1 is SGHTA, CDR2 FQGNSA, per germline. With 4 bases removed from V and 2 bases from J, the gap between germline ends came to 15 bases. The full variable domain, its missing parts supplied by reference TRBV7-2 and TRBJ2-1, is GAGVSQSPSNKVTEKGKDVELRCDPISGHTALYWYRQSLGQGLEFLIYFQGNSAPDKSGLPSDRFSAERTGGSVSTLTIQRTQQEDSAVYLCASSYALEGAYNEQFFGPGTRLTVL.

The sample holds a few counts of this clonotype. This chain connects TRBV18 to TRBJ1-1, with a weak D call TRBD1 (5 bases). The germline V gene encodes CDR1 KGHSH and CDR2 LQKENI. This CDR3 is 12 amino acids long. Trimming shortened V by 4 bases and J by 4 bases, and 7 bases separated the two germline ends. For the CDR3, the DNA is TGTGCCAGCTCACGGGGGGGCACTGAAGCTTTCTTT. Translation gives CASSRGGTEAFF.

This clonotype turned up a few times. J is TRBJ2-1 and V is TRBV13; D not resolved. Trimming removed 6 bases from V and 9 bases from J, with 12 bases in between. The CDR3 sequence is 12 residues long. CDR1 is PRHDT, CDR2 FYEKMQ, per germline (reference sequence). The CDR3 DNA is TGTGCCAGCAGTCCACAAGGGTTTGAGCAGTTCTTC. As protein: CASSPQGFEQFF.

This clonotype was seen only a few times. J is TRBJ2-7 and V is TRBV9; maybe TRBD2 (6 bases). CDR1 is SGDLS and CDR2 is YYNGEE in the germline V gene. Between the trimmed V and J ends, which lost 0 bases and 4 bases, there was a span of 11 bases. The CDR3 is 14 residues long. The CDR3 here is CASSVGPAGYEQYF. In DNA form, the CDR3 reads TGTGCCAGCAGCGTAGGCCCGGCGGGGTACGAGCAGTACTTC.

This clonotype appeared many times. This rearrangement joins TRBV29-1 to TRBJ1-5; the match to TRBD1 covers 7 bases. With 4 bases clipped from V and 2 bases from J, the junction kept 2 bases outside the gene matches. CDR1 is SQVTM and CDR2 is ANQGSEA in the germline V gene. This CDR3 has 13 amino acids. CDR3 DNA: TGCAGCGTTGGACAGGGAGGCAATCAGCCCCAGCATTTT. Translated, it gives CSVGQGGNQPQHF.